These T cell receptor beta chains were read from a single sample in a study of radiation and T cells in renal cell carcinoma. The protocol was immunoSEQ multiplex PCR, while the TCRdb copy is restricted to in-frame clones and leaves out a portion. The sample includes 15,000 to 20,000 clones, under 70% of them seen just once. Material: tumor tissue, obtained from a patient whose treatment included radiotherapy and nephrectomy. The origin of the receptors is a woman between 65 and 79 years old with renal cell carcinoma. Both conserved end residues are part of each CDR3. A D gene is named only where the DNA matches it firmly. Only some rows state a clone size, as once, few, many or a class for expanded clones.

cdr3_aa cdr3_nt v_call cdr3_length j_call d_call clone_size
CASQRSYEQYF TGTGCCAGCCAGAGATCCTACGAGCAGTACTTC TRBV25-1 11 TRBJ2-7 . few
CASSLLLAGANYEQYF TGTGCCAGCAGCTTGTTACTAGCGGGGGCCAACTACGAGCAGTACTTC TRBV4-2 16 TRBJ2-7 TRBD2 .
CASSYEEGRMYGYTF TGTGCCAGCAGTTACGAGGAGGGACGCATGTATGGCTACACCTTC TRBV6-6 15 TRBJ1-2 . .
CASSRDGAVTETQYF TGCGCCAGCAGCAGAGATGGGGCCGTAACCGAGACCCAGTACTTC TRBV5-1 15 TRBJ2-5 . once
CASSSQGENTEAFF TGTGCCAGCTCATCACAGGGGGAGAACACTGAAGCTTTCTTT TRBV18 14 TRBJ1-1 TRBD1 .
CASSLTSGGLSSYNEQFF TGCGCCAGCAGCTTGACTAGCGGGGGGCTAAGCTCCTACAATGAGCAGTTCTTC TRBV5-1 18 TRBJ2-1 TRBD2 .
CASSILDSNYGYTF TGTGCCAGTAGTATATTGGACAGCAACTATGGCTACACCTTC TRBV19 14 TRBJ1-2 . few
CSARAENIQYF TGCAGTGCCCGAGCAGAAAACATTCAGTACTTC TRBV20-1 11 TRBJ2-4 . .
CASSPGTAGVYF TGTGCCAGCTCACCGGGGACAGCCGGCGTGTACTTC TRBV18 12 TRBJ2-7 TRBD1 .
CASSTYRSYEQYF TGTGCCAGCAGCACCTACAGGTCCTACGAGCAGTACTTC TRBV13 13 TRBJ2-7 . .
CATSSTWTEISYEQYF TGTGCCACCAGCTCGACCTGGACGGAGATTTCCTATGAGCAGTACTTC TRBV15 16 TRBJ2-7 . once
CASSEEGASTDTQYF TGTGCCAGCAGTGAGGAGGGGGCCAGCACAGATACGCAGTATTTT TRBV2 15 TRBJ2-3 . .
CASRDTSGNRYEQYF TGTGCCAGCAGAGATACTAGCGGAAATCGCTACGAGCAGTACTTC TRBV6-5 15 TRBJ2-7 TRBD2 .
CASSYDQTTYEQYF TGTGCCAGCAGTTACGACCAGACAACCTACGAGCAGTACTTC TRBV6-5 14 TRBJ2-7 . .
CASSPRASYEQYF TGTGCCAGCAGCCCTAGGGCCTCCTACGAGCAGTACTTC TRBV7-8 13 TRBJ2-7 . .
CASSETGYNSPLHF TGTGCCAGCAGTGAAACAGGATATAATTCACCCCTCCACTTT TRBV25-1 14 TRBJ1-6 . .
CASSWNSPLHF TGTGCCAGCAGCTGGAATTCACCCCTCCACTTT TRBV11-2 11 TRBJ1-6 . .
CASSLSATGELFF TGTGCCAGCAGTTTGAGTGCCACCGGGGAGCTGTTTTTT TRBV6-1 13 TRBJ2-2 . few
CASSQESRVRNEQFF TGTGCCAGCAGCCAAGAATCCAGGGTCCGCAATGAGCAGTTCTTC TRBV4-2 15 TRBJ2-1 . .
CASSYGGSGGTDTQYF TGTGCCAGCAGTTACGGTGGATCAGGGGGGACAGATACGCAGTATTTT TRBV6-5 16 TRBJ2-3 . .
CASRAGQENYGYTF TGTGCCAGCAGGGCGGGACAGGAAAACTATGGCTACACCTTC TRBV6-5 14 TRBJ1-2 TRBD1 once
CASSIKTGDRVWNTEAFF TGTGCCAGTAGTATAAAGACAGGGGATAGAGTTTGGAACACTGAAGCTTTCTTT TRBV19 18 TRBJ1-1 TRBD1 .
CASRSEVSNTEAFF TGTGCCAGCAGAAGTGAGGTTTCGAACACTGAAGCTTTCTTT TRBV6-1 14 TRBJ1-1 . .
CASGKNRDRGHEQYF TGTGCCAGCGGGAAGAACCGGGACAGGGGCCACGAGCAGTACTTC TRBV6-5 15 TRBJ2-7 TRBD1 once
CASSLGTSNEQFF TGCGCCAGCAGCTTGGGGACTAGCAATGAGCAGTTCTTC TRBV5-1 13 TRBJ2-1 TRBD2 .
CASSPPGTGELFF TGTGCCAGCTCACCACCGGGGACCGGGGAGCTGTTTTTT TRBV18 13 TRBJ2-2 . few
CASRSLGGGIYEQYF TGTGCCAGCAGGTCCCTAGGGGGTGGTATCTACGAGCAGTACTTC TRBV27 15 TRBJ2-7 . .
CASSQGTGTGNTIYF TGTGCCAGCAGCCAAGGGACAGGGACTGGAAACACCATATATTTT TRBV4-2 15 TRBJ1-3 TRBD1 .
CASRPGTGATEAFF TGTGCCAGCAGACCCGGGACAGGGGCCACTGAAGCTTTCTTT TRBV6-6 14 TRBJ1-1 TRBD1 .
CASSVGQETQYF TGTGCCAGTAGTGTCGGCCAAGAGACCCAGTACTTC TRBV19 12 TRBJ2-5 . few
CSVGSSQRDTQYF TGCAGCGTTGGATCCTCCCAAAGAGATACGCAGTATTTT TRBV29-1 13 TRBJ2-3 . .
CASSQEGSRETQYF TGCGCCAGCAGCCAAGAGGGATCCCGAGAGACCCAGTACTTC TRBV4-1 14 TRBJ2-5 . once
CASSMGRLPYEQYF TGTGCCAGTAGTATGGGAAGGCTCCCCTACGAGCAGTACTTC TRBV19 14 TRBJ2-7 . .